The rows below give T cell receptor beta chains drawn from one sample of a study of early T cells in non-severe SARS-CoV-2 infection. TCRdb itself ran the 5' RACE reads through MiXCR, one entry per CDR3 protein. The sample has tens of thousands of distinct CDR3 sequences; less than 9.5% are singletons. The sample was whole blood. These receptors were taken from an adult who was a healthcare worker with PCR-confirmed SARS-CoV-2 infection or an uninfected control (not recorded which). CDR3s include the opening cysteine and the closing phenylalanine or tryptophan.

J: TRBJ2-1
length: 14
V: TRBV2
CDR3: CASNMAGGIHEQFF

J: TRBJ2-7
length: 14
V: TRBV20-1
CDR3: CSATRTSGIYEQYF

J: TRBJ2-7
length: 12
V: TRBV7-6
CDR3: CASRRQGSEQYF

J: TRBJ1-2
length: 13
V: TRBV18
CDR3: CASSPMAVYGYTF

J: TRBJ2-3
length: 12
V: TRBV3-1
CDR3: CASSPELSTQYF

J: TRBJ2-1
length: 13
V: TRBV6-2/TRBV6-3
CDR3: CASIPGQGVNRFF

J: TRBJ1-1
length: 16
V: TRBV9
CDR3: CASSETAGTLNTEAFF

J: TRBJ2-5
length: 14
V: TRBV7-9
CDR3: CASSRMTGGETQYF

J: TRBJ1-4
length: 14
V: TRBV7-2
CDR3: CASSQRGDNEKLFF

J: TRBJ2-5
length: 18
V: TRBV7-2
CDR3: CASSSPGLAGGAQETQYF

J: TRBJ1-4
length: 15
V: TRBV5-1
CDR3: CASSLWAGDNEKLFF

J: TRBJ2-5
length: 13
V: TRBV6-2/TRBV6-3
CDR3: CASKKDTQETQYF

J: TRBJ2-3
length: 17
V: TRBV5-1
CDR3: CASSLGGTAVSTDTQYF

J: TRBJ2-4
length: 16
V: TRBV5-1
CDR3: CASSSAYSQGKNIQYF

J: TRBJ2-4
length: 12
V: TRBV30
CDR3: CAWSVETGIQYF

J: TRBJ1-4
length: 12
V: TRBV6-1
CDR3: CATGRVREKLFF

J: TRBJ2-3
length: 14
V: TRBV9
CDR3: CASSPTGSTDTQYF

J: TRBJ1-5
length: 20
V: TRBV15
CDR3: CATSRDVGGHHAYSNQPQHF

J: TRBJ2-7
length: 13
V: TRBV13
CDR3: CASSMAPFYEQYF

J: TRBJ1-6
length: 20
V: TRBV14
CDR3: CTSSQRSRQGMSYYNSPLHF

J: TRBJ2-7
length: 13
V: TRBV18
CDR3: CASSPPGVHEQYF

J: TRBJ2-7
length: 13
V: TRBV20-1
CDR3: CSARDQGDYEQYF

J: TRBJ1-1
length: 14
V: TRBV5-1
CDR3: CASRSQGGGTEAFF

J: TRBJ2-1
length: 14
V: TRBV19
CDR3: CASSIGSNYNEQFF

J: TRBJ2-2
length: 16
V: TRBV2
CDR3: CASSEHRDRNTGELFF

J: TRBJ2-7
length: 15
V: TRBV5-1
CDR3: CASSLRGTGGNEQYF

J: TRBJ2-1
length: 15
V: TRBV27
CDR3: CASSLRGSGYNEQFF

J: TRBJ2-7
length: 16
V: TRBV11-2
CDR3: CASSLDGGALPYEQYF

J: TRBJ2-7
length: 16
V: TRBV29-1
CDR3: CSVVLAGARRTYEQYF

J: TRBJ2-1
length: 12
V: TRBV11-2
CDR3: CASSLGGAEQFF

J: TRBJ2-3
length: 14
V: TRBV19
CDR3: CASRAGGRTDTQYF

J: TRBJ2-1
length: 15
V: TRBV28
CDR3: CASRLTGGPYNEQFF

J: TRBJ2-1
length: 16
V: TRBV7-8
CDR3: CASSLLLAGGPDEQFF

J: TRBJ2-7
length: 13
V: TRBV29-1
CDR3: CSAFSVQGSEQYF

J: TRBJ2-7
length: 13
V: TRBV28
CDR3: CASSFGSSYEQYF

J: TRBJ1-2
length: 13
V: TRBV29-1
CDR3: CSVAGLNNYGYTF

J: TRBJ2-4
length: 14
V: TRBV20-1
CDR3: CSASTGVAKNIQYF

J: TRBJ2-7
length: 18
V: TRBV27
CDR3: CASSPTDPSPDRVYEQYF

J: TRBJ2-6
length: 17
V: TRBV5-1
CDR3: CASSLEPAGAGANVLTF

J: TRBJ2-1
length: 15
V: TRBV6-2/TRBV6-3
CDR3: CASSSIIDREVEQFF

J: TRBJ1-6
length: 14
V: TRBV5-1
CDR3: CASSFQGEDSPLHF

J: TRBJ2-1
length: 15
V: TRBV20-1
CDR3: CTIHYPRGSYNEQFF

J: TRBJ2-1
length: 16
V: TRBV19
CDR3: CASSRTPQEVYNEQFF

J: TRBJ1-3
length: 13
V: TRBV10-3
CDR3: CAISQGEGNTIYF

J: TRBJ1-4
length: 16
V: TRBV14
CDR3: CASSQLATSDGGKLFF